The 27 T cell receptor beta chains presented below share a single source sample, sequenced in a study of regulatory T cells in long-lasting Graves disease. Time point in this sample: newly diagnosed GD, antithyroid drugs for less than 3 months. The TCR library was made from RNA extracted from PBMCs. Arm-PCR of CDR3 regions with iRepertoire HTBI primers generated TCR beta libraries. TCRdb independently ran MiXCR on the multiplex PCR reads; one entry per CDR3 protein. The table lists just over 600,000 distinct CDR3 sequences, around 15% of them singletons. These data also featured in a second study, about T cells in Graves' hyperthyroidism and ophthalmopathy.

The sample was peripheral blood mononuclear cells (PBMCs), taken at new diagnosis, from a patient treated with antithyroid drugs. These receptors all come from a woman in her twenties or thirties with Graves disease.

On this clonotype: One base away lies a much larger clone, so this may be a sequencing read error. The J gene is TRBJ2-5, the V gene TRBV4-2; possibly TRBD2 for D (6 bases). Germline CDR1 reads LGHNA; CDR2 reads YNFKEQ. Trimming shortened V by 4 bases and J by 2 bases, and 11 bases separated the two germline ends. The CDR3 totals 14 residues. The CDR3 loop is CASSPGREQETQYF. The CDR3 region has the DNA TGTGCCAGCAGCCCCGGACGGGAGCAAGAGACCCAGTACTTC.

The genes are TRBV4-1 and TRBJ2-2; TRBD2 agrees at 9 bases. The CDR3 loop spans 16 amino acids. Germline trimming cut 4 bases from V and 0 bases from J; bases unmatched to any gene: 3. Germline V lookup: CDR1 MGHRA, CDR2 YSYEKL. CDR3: CASSPLAGTNTGELFF. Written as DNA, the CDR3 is TGCGCCAGCAGCCCGCTAGCGGGGACGAACACCGGGGAGCTGTTTTTT.

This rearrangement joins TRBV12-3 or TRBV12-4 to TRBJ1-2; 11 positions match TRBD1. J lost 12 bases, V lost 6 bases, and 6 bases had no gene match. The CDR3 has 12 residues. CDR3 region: CASRPRDRGNTF. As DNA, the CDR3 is TGTGCCAGCAGACCCCGGGACAGGGGGAACACCTTC.

Here the CDR3 DNA reads TGTGCCAGCAGCTCCCAGAATAACTATGGCTACACCTTC. Protein product: CASSSQNNYGYTF. The chain recombines TRBV27 with TRBJ1-2; D is unclear. V was cut by 6 bases and J by 1 base, with 9 bases left in between. Germline V gene sequence: CDR1 MNHEY, CDR2 SMNVEV (reference sequence). This CDR3 has 13 amino acids.

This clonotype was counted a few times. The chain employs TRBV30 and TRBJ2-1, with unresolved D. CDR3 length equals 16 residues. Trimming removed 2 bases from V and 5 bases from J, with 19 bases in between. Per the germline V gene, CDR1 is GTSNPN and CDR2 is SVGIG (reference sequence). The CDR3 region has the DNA TGTGCCTGGAGTTATGGGCAGGTTTCCAGGAACAATGAGCAGTTCTTC. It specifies CAWSYGQVSRNNEQFF.

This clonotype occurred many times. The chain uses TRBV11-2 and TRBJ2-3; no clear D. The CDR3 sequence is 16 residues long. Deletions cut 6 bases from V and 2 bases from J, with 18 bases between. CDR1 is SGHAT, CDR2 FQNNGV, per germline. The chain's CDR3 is CASRPLGYPNTDTQYF. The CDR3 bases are TGTGCCAGCAGACCTTTGGGGTACCCCAACACAGATACGCAGTATTTT. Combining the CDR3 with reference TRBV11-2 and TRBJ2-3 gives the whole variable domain EAGVAQSPRYKIIEKRQSVAFWCNPISGHATLYWYQQILGQGPKLLIQFQNNGVVDDSQLPKDRFSAERLKGVDSTLKIQPAKLEDSAVYLCASRPLGYPNTDTQYFGPGTRLTVL.

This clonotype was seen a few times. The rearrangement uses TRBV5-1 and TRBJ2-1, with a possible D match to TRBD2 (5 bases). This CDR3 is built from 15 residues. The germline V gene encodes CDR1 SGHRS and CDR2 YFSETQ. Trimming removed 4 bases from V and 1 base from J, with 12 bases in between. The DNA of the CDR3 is TGCGCCAGCAGCGGTGGACTCCTGTCCTACAATGAGCAGTTCTTC. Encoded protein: CASSGGLLSYNEQFF.

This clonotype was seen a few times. The CDR3 DNA follows: TGCAGCGTGACACCCGGGCCAAGGTCGTCGGCGCAGTATTTT. It yields the protein CSVTPGPRSSAQYF. The chain uses TRBV29-1 and TRBJ2-3; D gene uncertain. The CDR3 runs 14 residues. Germline loops: CDR1 SQVTM, CDR2 ANQGSEA. V lost 6 bases, J lost 10 bases, and 23 bases lay in between.

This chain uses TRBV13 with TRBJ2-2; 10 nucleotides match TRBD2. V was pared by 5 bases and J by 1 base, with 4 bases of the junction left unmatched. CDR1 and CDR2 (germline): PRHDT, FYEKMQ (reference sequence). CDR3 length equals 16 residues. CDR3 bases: TGTGCCAGCAGCCCCCCTAGCGGGGGGAACACCGGGGAGCTGTTTTTT. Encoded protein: CASSPPSGGNTGELFF. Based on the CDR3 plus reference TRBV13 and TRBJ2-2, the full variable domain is AAGVIQSPRHLIKEKRETATLKCYPIPRHDTVYWYQQGPGQDPQFLISFYEKMQSDKGSIPDRFSAQQFSDYHSELNMSSLELGDSALYFCASSPPSGGNTGELFFGEGSRLTVL.

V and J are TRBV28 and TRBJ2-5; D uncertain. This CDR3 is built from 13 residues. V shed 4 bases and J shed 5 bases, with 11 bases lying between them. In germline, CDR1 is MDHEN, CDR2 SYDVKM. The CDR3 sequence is CASSSSERETQYF. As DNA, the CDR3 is TGTGCCAGCAGTTCCTCGGAGAGGGAGACCCAGTACTTC.

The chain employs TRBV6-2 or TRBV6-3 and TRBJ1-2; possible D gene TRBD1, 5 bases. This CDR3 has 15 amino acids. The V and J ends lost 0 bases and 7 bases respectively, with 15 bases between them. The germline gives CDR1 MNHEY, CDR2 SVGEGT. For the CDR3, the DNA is TGTGCCAGCAGTTACTCCATCGGGGGATCTTTTGGCTACACCTTC. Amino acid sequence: CASSYSIGGSFGYTF.

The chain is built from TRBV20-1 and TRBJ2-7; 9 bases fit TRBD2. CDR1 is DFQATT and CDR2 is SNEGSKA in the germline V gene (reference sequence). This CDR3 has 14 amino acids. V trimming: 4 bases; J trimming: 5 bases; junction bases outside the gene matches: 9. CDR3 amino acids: CSAIHFGGGDEQYF. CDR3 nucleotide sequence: TGCAGTGCTATTCATTTTGGCGGGGGGGACGAGCAGTACTTC.

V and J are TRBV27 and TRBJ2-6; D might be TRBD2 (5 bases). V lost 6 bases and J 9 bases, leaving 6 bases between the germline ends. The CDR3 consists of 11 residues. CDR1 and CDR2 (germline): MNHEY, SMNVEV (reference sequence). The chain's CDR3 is CASSRGNVLTF. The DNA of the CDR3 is TGTGCCAGCAGCCGGGGCAACGTCCTGACTTTC.

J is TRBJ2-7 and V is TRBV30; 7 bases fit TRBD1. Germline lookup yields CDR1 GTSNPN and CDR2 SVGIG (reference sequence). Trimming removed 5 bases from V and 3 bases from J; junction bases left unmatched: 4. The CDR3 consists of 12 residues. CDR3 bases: TGTGCCTGGGACAGGGAGAACTACGAGCAGTACTTC. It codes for CAWDRENYEQYF. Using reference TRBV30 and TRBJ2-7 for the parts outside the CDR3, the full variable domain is SQTIHQWPATLVQPVGSPLSLECTVEGTSNPNLYWYRQAAGRGLQLLFYSVGIGQISSEVPQNLSASRPQDRQFILSSKKLLLSDSGFYLCAWDRENYEQYFGPGTRLTVT.

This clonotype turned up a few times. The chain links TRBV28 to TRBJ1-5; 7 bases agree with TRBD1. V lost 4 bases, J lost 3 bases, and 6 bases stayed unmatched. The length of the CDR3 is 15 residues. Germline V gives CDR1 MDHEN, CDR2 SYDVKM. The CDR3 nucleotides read TGTGCCAGCAGTTCCCGAGACAGGGTCAATCAGCCCCAGCATTTT. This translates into CASSSRDRVNQPQHF.

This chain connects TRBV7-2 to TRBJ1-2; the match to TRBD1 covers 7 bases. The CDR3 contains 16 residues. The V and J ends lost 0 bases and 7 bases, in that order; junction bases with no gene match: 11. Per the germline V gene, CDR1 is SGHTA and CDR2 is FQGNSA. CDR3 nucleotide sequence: TGTGCCAGCAGCTTAGCGGTCCAAGGGGGCGGGGGTGGCTACACCTTC. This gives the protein CASSLAVQGGGGGYTF.

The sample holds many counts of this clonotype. In DNA, the CDR3 is TGTGCCAGCAGTTTAACGGGGACCGCTCAAGAGACCCAGTACTTC. It encodes CASSLTGTAQETQYF. J is TRBJ2-5 and V is TRBV28; the D gene could be TRBD1 or TRBD2 (5 bases each). Deletions cut 2 bases from V and 2 bases from J, with 12 bases between. The CDR3 runs 15 residues. CDR1 and CDR2 from the germline V gene are MDHEN and SYDVKM.

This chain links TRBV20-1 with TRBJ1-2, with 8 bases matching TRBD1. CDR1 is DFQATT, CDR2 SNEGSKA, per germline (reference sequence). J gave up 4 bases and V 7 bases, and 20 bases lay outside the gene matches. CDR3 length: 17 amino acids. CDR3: CSESPRIRLGQAYGYTF. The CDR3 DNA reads TGCAGTGAAAGCCCCCGAATCAGACTGGGACAGGCCTATGGCTACACCTTC.

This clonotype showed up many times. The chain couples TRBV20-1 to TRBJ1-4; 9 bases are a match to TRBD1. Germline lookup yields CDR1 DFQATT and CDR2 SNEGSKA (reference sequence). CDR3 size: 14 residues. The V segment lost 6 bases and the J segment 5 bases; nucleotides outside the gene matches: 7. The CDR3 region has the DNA TGCAGTGCCCCCCTCGGGACAGGGAATGAAAAACTGTTTTTT. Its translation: CSAPLGTGNEKLFF.

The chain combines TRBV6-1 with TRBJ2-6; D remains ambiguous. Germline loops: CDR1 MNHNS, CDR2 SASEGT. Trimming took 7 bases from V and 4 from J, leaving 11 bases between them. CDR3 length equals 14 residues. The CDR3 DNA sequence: TGTGCCAGCATTCCTATGTCCGGGGCCAACGTCCTGACTTTC. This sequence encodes CASIPMSGANVLTF.

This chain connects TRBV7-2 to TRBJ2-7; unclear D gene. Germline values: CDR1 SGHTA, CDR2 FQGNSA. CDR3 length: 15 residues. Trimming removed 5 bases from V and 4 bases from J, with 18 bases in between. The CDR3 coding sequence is TGTGCCAGCAGCGTATCACGAAGATCAGGATACGAGCAGTACTTC. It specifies CASSVSRRSGYEQYF.

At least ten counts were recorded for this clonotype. The CDR3 bases are TGTGCCAGCAGCTTACACGGGACAGGAGGGGGGACAGATACGCAGTATTTT. It is translated as CASSLHGTGGGTDTQYF. The chain is built from TRBV7-9 and TRBJ2-3; 8 positions agree with TRBD1. The CDR3 has 17 amino acids. The germline V gene encodes CDR1 SEHNR and CDR2 FQNEAQ (reference sequence). J was trimmed by 3 bases and V by 2 bases; bases with no gene match: 10.

CDR3: CASSGVVAAYTGELFF. The CDR3 DNA sequence: TGTGCCAGCAGCGGGGTGGTAGCGGCCTACACCGGGGAGCTGTTTTTT. J is TRBJ2-2 and V is TRBV9, with D perhaps TRBD2 (6 bases). Per germline, CDR1 SGDLS and CDR2 YYNGEE. The CDR3 loop spans 16 amino acids. Deletions cut 3 bases from V and 3 bases from J, with 15 bases between.

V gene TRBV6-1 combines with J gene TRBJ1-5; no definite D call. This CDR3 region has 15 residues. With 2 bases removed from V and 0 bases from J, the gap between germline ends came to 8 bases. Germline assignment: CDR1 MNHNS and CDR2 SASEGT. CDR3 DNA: TGTGCCAGCAGTGAAACAGACCTTAGCAATCAGCCCCAGCATTTT. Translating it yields CASSETDLSNQPQHF.

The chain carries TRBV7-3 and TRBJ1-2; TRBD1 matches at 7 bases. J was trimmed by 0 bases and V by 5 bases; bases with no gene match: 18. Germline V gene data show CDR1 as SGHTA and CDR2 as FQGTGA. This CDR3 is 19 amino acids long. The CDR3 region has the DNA TGTGCCAGCAGCCCCAAATCGCGCGACAGGGCAGCAGCTAACTATGGCTACACCTTC. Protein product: CASSPKSRDRAAANYGYTF. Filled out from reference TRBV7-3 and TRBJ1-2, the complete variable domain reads GAGVSQTPSNKVTEKGKYVELRCDPISGHTALYWYRQSLGQGPEFLIYFQGTGAADDSGLPNDRFFAVRPEGSVSTLKIQRTERGDSAVYLCASSPKSRDRAAANYGYTFGSGTRLTVV.

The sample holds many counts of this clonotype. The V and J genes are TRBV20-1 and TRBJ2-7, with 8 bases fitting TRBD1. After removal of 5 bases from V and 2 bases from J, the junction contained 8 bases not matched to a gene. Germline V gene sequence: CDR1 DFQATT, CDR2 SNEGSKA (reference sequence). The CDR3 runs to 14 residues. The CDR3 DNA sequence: TGCAGTGCTTTAACCGGGACAGGTACCTACGAGCAGTACTTC. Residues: CSALTGTGTYEQYF.

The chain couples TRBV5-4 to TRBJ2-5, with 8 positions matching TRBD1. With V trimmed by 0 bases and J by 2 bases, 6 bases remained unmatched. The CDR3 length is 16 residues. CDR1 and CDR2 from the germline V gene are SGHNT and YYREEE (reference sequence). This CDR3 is CASSLGTGGWQETQYF. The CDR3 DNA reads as TGTGCCAGCAGCTTGGGTACAGGGGGATGGCAAGAGACCCAGTACTTC.